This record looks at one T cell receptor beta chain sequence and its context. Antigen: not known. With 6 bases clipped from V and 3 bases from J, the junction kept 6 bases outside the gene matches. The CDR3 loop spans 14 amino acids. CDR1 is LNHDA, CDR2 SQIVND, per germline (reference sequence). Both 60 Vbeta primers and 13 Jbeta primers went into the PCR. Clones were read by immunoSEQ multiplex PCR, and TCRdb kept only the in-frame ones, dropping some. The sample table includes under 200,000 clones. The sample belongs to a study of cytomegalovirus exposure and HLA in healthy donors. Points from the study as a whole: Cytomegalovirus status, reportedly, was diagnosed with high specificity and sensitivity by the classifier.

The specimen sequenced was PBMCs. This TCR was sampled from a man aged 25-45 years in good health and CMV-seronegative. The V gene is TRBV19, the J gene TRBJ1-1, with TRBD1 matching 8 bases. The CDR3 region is CASSVTGAHTEAFF. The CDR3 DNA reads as TGTGCCAGTAGCGTGACAGGGGCACACACTGAAGCTTTCTTT.